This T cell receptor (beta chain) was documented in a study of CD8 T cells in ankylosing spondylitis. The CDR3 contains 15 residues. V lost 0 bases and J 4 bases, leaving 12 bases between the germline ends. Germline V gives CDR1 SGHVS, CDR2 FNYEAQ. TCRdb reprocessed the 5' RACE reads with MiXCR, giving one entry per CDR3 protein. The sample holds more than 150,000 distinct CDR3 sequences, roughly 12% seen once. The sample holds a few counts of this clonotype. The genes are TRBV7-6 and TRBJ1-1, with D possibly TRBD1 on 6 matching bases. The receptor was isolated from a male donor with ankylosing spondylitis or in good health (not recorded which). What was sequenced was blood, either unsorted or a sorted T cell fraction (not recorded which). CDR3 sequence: CASSLAAGVGTEAFF. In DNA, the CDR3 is TGTGCCAGCAGCTTAGCAGCAGGGGTGGGCACTGAAGCTTTCTTT.